This TCR beta chain emerged from a study of T cell responses to AZD1222 COVID-19 vaccine. Comment on this clone: Its cognate antigen is unknown.

Overall study findings and caveats: Repertoire samples came only from after the peak T cell response.

Only in-frame clones appear in the TCRdb table, and some are missing; sequencing was by immunoSEQ multiplex PCR. There are around 190,000 clones in the sample; roughly 94% occur only once, and 1.6% lies in the top ten. Germline V lookup: CDR1 ENHRY, CDR2 SYGVKD. Trimming cost V 3 bases and J 4 bases; bases outside gene matches: 8. The length of the CDR3 is 16 residues. Specimen: peripheral blood, collected 28 days after the second AZD1222 dose. The gene calls are TRBV10-3 and TRBJ2-7; 11 nucleotides align to TRBD2. The source is an adult who received the AZD1222 COVID-19 vaccine. The CDR3 nucleotides are TGTGCCATCAGTGAAGAGGTACTAGCGGGAGAATACGAGCAGTACTTC. It yields the protein CAISEEVLAGEYEQYF.